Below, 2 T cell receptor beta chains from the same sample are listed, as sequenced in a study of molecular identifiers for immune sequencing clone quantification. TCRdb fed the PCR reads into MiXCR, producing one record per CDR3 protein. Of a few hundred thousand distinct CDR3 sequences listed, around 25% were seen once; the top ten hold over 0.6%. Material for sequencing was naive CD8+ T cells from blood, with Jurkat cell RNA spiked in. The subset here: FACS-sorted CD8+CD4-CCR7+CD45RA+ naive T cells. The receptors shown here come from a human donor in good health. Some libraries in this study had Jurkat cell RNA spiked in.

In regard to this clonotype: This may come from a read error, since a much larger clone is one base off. The CDR3 DNA reads as TGTGCCGGCAGCTCGCCCGGGGGGTACGAGCAGTACTTC. Translation gives CAGSSPGGYEQYF. The rearrangement links TRBV7-2 to TRBJ2-7; TRBD2 agrees at 7 bases. In germline, CDR1 is SGHTA, CDR2 FQGNSA. The CDR3 length is 13 residues. Based on the CDR3 plus reference TRBV7-2 and TRBJ2-7, the full variable domain is GAGVSQSPSNKVTEKGKDVELRCDPISGHTALYWYRQSLGQGLEFLIYFQGNSAPDKSGLPSDRFSAERTGGSVSTLTIQRTQQEDSAVYLCAGSSPGGYEQYFGPGTRLTVT.

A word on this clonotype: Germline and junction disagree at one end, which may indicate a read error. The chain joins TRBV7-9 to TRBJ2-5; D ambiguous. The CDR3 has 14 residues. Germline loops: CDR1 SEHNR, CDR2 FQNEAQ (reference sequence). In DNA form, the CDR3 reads TGTGCCAGCAGCTACGAAGTGAAACAAGAGGCCCAGTACTTC. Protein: CASSYEVKQEAQYF.